The TCR beta chain described here comes from a study of cytomegalovirus exposure and HLA in healthy donors. Study-wide context: About 85 million unique TCRs from HLA-typed donors were held in an early release of data.

The V gene's germline CDR1 is SGHRS and CDR2 YFSETQ. This CDR3 has 15 residues. V was clipped by 7 bases and J by 1 base; unmatched bases: 9. Worth noting for this clone: The antigen remains unidentified.

Both 60 Vbeta primers and 13 Jbeta primers went into the PCR. Data came from immunoSEQ multiplex PCR; TCRdb stores just in-frame clones and leaves some out. The sample yields about 120,000 clones, under 85% seen once. Overall study findings and caveats: TCR beta chain V- and J-gene trimming was linked, in a later analysis, to a missense variant in DCLRE1C.

This sequence originates from a man aged 18 to 29 in good health and CMV-seropositive. The sequenced sample consisted of PBMCs. The chain employs TRBV5-1 and TRBJ2-3; TRBD2 agrees at 7 bases. DNA for the CDR3: TGCGCCAGCGCCCCGGGGGAGGGAGGCACAGATACGCAGTATTTT. Its translation: CASAPGEGGTDTQYF.